This is a list of T cell receptor beta chains from one sample in a study of blood T cell repertoires in COVID-19. Sequencing used immunoSEQ multiplex PCR; TCRdb keeps in-frame clones, though not all of them. The sample yields about 140,000 clones, 84% seen once. Sequenced input: peripheral blood. These receptors were obtained from a woman of 80 years or more in a cohort sampled during active or convalescent COVID-19. The CDR3 runs from the conserved cysteine through the conserved F or W. Each record gives: CDR3 protein, CDR3 DNA, V gene, clone size, J gene, D gene. The D gene is left open where the match is weak. Clone size is given for some rows only: seen once, a few or many times, or a class if the clone is expanded.

CASSFNRGPDQETQYF	TGTGCCAGTAGTTTTAACAGGGGGCCCGACCAAGAGACCCAGTACTTC	TRBV19	NA	TRBJ2-5	TRBD1
CASSPTGASGGATETQYF	TGTGCCAGCAGCCCAACGGGGGCTAGCGGGGGGGCTACGGAGACCCAGTACTTC	TRBV4-2	NA	TRBJ2-5	TRBD2
CASSIGAGDTGELFF	TGTGCCAGCAGCATAGGCGCAGGGGACACCGGGGAGCTGTTTTTT	TRBV11-1	NA	TRBJ2-2	NA
CASSMGRGRLETQYF	TGTGCCAGTAGTATGGGCAGGGGGCGTTTAGAGACCCAGTACTTC	TRBV19	once	TRBJ2-5	TRBD1
CASSRGLPTRDEQFF	TGTGCCAGCAGTCGGGGACTACCTACTAGGGATGAGCAGTTCTTC	TRBV5-8	NA	TRBJ2-1	TRBD2
CASSYDFRGIAKTEAFF	TGTGCCAGCAGTTACGACTTCAGGGGCATCGCGAAGACTGAAGCTTTCTTT	TRBV6-2/TRBV6-3	NA	TRBJ1-1	NA
CASSTHNGNTIYF	TGTGCCAGCAGCACACATAATGGAAACACCATATATTTT	TRBV5-8	NA	TRBJ1-3	NA
CASSIGDRENYGYTF	TGTGCCAGTAGTATAGGTGACAGGGAGAACTATGGCTACACCTTC	TRBV19	NA	TRBJ1-2	TRBD1
CSASWRASYEQYF	TGCAGTGCTAGTTGGAGGGCCTCCTACGAGCAGTACTTC	TRBV20-1	NA	TRBJ2-7	NA
CASSYSRVTDGYTF	TGTGCCAGCAGTTACTCGAGAGTAACGGATGGCTACACCTTC	TRBV6-5	NA	TRBJ1-2	NA
CASSLGDRGLFYGYTF	TGTGCCAGCAGCTTAGGAGACAGGGGGCTATTCTATGGCTACACCTTC	TRBV7-2	once	TRBJ1-2	TRBD1
CASSIRGGGGTDTQYF	TGTGCCAGTAGTATACGTGGGGGGGGTGGCACAGATACGCAGTATTTT	TRBV19	NA	TRBJ2-3	TRBD2
CASRWDRAEGGYTF	TGTGCCAGCAGATGGGACAGGGCGGAGGGTGGCTACACCTTC	TRBV2	NA	TRBJ1-2	TRBD1
CASSLGPSSYEQYF	TGCGCCAGCAGCTTGGGTCCGAGCTCCTACGAGCAGTACTTC	TRBV5-1	NA	TRBJ2-7	NA
CASSGRLAGATYTDTQYF	TGTGCCAGCAGCGGGCGACTAGCGGGGGCCACCTACACAGATACGCAGTATTTT	TRBV7-8	NA	TRBJ2-3	TRBD2
CASSSRGYNEQFF	TGTGCCAGCAGCTCTAGGGGATACAATGAGCAGTTCTTC	TRBV27	NA	TRBJ2-1	NA
CASSWTGGYTGELFF	TGCGCCAGCAGCTGGACAGGGGGGTACACCGGGGAGCTGTTTTTT	TRBV5-1	NA	TRBJ2-2	TRBD1
CASSRTGTEQFF	TGTGCCAGCAGCCGAACGGGGACAGAGCAGTTCTTC	TRBV7-9	NA	TRBJ2-1	NA
CASSLSRIEEAFF	TGCGCCAGCAGCTTATCTCGTATAGAAGAAGCTTTCTTT	TRBV5-1	NA	TRBJ1-1	NA
CASSFSTVYGYTF	TGTGCCAGCAGCTTCTCCACAGTCTATGGCTACACCTTC	TRBV7-2	once	TRBJ1-2	NA
CASSKEGLITVRFNEQFF	TGTGCCAGCAGCAAGGAGGGGCTCATTACGGTACGATTTAATGAGCAGTTCTTC	TRBV21-1	NA	TRBJ2-1	NA
CASSLHRIDEQYF	TGTGCCAGCAGTTTGCACAGGATCGACGAGCAGTACTTC	TRBV12-3/TRBV12-4	NA	TRBJ2-7	NA
CATSDPSQRGITDTQYF	TGTGCCACCAGTGATCCCTCCCAGCGGGGGATCACAGATACGCAGTATTTT	TRBV24-1	NA	TRBJ2-3	TRBD2
CASSYRGRLYEQYF	TGTGCCAGCAGTTACAGGGGGCGCTTATACGAGCAGTACTTC	TRBV6-2/TRBV6-3	NA	TRBJ2-7	TRBD1
CASSKGTPIYGYTF	TGTGCCAGCAGCAAAGGGACACCGATTTATGGCTACACCTTC	TRBV21-1	NA	TRBJ1-2	NA
CASSDPGQGNNSPLHF	TGTGCCAGCAGTGATCCCGGACAGGGAAATAATTCACCCCTCCACTTT	TRBV2	NA	TRBJ1-6	TRBD1
CASSQESGSPLHF	TGTGCCAGCAGCCAAGAATCGGGATCACCCCTCCACTTT	TRBV4-2	NA	TRBJ1-6	NA
CASSQDERSRYTF	TGCGCCAGCAGCCAAGACGAGAGATCGCGTTACACCTTC	TRBV4-3	NA	TRBJ1-2	NA
CASSQGAWVNYGYTF	TGCGCCAGCAGCCAAGGGGCCTGGGTTAACTATGGCTACACCTTC	TRBV4-1	NA	TRBJ1-2	NA
CASTSPPTRSNYGYTF	TGTGCCAGTACCTCCCCCCCCACACGATCTAACTATGGCTACACCTTC	TRBV19	once	TRBJ1-2	NA
CASSSWPRGPDTQYF	TGCGCCAGCAGCTCCTGGCCCCGCGGCCCAGATACGCAGTATTTT	TRBV5-1	NA	TRBJ2-3	NA
CATAREMNTEAFF	TGTGCCACCGCCCGGGAAATGAACACTGAAGCTTTCTTT	TRBV2	NA	TRBJ1-1	NA
CASSEGLTRRGEKLFF	TGTGCCAGCAGTGAGGGTCTGACACGAAGGGGTGAAAAACTGTTTTTT	TRBV2	NA	TRBJ1-4	NA
CASSHLGLAEETQYF	TGCGCCAGCAGCCACCTAGGACTAGCGGAAGAGACCCAGTACTTC	TRBV5-1	NA	TRBJ2-5	TRBD2
CASEDPGTGAGEQFF	TGTGCCAGTGAGGACCCCGGGACAGGGGCTGGTGAGCAGTTCTTC	TRBV19	NA	TRBJ2-1	TRBD1
CASRTGGMYNEQFF	TGTGCCAGCCGCACGGGGGGGATGTACAATGAGCAGTTCTTC	TRBV11-2	NA	TRBJ2-1	TRBD2
CASSPGTLLNYNEQFF	TGCGCCAGCAGCCCTGGGACACTTTTGAATTACAATGAGCAGTTCTTC	TRBV5-1	NA	TRBJ2-1	NA
CASSVRETQYF	TGTGCCAGCAGTGTCAGGGAGACCCAGTACTTC	TRBV2	few	TRBJ2-5	NA
CASTPWGRYNYGYTF	TGTGCCAGCACCCCATGGGGCAGATATAACTATGGCTACACCTTC	TRBV6-2/TRBV6-3	once	TRBJ1-2	NA
CASKEERNQPQHF	TGTGCCAGCAAAGAGGAGCGCAATCAGCCCCAGCATTTT	TRBV2	few	TRBJ1-5	NA
CASNNGGGRYQPQHF	TGTGCCAGTAACAATGGGGGGGGACGATATCAGCCCCAGCATTTT	TRBV19	NA	TRBJ1-5	NA
CASSLVTSSGAGELFF	TGCGCCAGCAGCTTGGTAACGTCTAGCGGGGCCGGGGAGCTGTTTTTT	TRBV5-1	NA	TRBJ2-2	TRBD2
CASSEGLAGSPGELFF	TGTGCCAGCAGCGAGGGACTAGCGGGGAGTCCCGGGGAGCTGTTTTTT	TRBV9	NA	TRBJ2-2	TRBD2
CASSQAGTGVYNEQFF	TGTGCCAGCAGCCAAGCCGGGACAGGAGTTTACAATGAGCAGTTCTTC	TRBV3-1/TRBV3-2	NA	TRBJ2-1	TRBD1
CASSLSPGNEQFF	TGTGCCAGCAGTTTATCCCCCGGGAATGAGCAGTTCTTC	TRBV28	NA	TRBJ2-1	NA
CASSGGLAGGQNIQYF	TGTGCCAGCAGTGGGGGCCTAGCGGGGGGACAAAACATTCAGTACTTC	TRBV6-6	NA	TRBJ2-4	TRBD2